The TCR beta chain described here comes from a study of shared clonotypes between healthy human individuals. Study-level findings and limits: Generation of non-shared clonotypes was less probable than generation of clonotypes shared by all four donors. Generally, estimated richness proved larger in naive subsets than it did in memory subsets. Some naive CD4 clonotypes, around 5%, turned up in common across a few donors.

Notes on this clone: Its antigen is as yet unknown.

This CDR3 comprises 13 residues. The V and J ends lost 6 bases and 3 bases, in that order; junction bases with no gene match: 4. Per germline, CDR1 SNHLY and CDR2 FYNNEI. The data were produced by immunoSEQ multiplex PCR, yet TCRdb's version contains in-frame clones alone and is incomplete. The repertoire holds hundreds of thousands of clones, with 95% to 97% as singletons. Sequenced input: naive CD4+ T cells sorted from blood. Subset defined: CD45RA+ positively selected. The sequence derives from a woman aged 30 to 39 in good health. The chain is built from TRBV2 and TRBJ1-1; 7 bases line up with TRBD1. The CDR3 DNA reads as TGTGCCAGCAGGCCAGGGGGGGACACTGAAGCTTTCTTT. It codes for CASRPGGDTEAFF.